These T cell receptor beta chains were read from a single sample in a study of a mutant IDH1 vaccine in newly diagnosed glioma. The antigens of these receptors remain unknown. TCRdb's table, derived via immunoSEQ multiplex PCR, lists solely in-frame clones and lacks some. Of approximately 110,000 clones in the sample, roughly 88% were seen once. This specimen consisted of PBMCs, obtained from a glioma patient whose treatment included an IDH1 peptide vaccine. The receptors were gathered from a woman aged 50 to 60 with glioma. CDR3s include the opening cysteine and the closing phenylalanine or tryptophan. The D gene is left open where the match is weak. Not every row has a clone size; where given, it reads once, few, many or a size class.

length: 15
V: TRBV7-3
size: NA
J: TRBJ2-5
D: NA
CDR3: CASSLIGGDQETQYF
DNA: TGTGCCAGCAGCTTAATAGGGGGGGATCAAGAGACCCAGTACTTC

length: 15
V: TRBV6-5
size: NA
J: TRBJ1-6
D: NA
CDR3: CASSYSGRDNSPLHF
DNA: TGTGCCAGCAGTTACTCCGGACGGGATAATTCACCCCTCCACTTT

length: 17
V: TRBV9
size: NA
J: TRBJ1-1
D: NA
CDR3: CASSVGGGSDPESEAFF
DNA: TGTGCCAGCAGCGTAGGAGGGGGTTCCGACCCGGAGTCTGAAGCTTTCTTT

length: 16
V: TRBV7-8
size: NA
J: TRBJ2-1
D: TRBD2
CDR3: CASSVAGRPSYNEQFF
DNA: TGTGCCAGCAGCGTAGCGGGGAGGCCCTCCTACAATGAGCAGTTCTTC

length: 13
V: TRBV7-9
size: NA
J: TRBJ1-6
D: NA
CDR3: CASSPTLGSPLHF
DNA: TGTGCCAGCAGCCCCACCCTGGGGTCACCCCTCCACTTT

length: 15
V: TRBV2
size: NA
J: TRBJ1-6
D: TRBD1
CDR3: CASSRQGEDNSPLHF
DNA: TGTGCCAGCAGTCGACAGGGGGAGGATAATTCACCCCTCCACTTT

length: 16
V: TRBV5-4
size: NA
J: TRBJ2-7
D: NA
CDR3: CASSQEQGPNRYEQYF
DNA: TGTGCCAGCAGCCAAGAGCAGGGGCCGAATCGGTACGAGCAGTACTTC

length: 15
V: TRBV15
size: NA
J: TRBJ2-5
D: NA
CDR3: CATSRDGGIQETQYF
DNA: TGTGCCACCAGCAGAGATGGAGGCATCCAAGAGACCCAGTACTTC

length: 16
V: TRBV5-1
size: NA
J: TRBJ1-4
D: NA
CDR3: CASSLVLGGTNEKLFF
DNA: TGCGCCAGCAGCTTGGTCTTGGGGGGAACTAATGAAAAACTGTTTTTT

length: 15
V: TRBV5-8
size: NA
J: TRBJ1-2
D: NA
CDR3: CASSPGSGLGYGYTF
DNA: TGTGCCAGCAGCCCCGGTTCAGGGCTGGGTTATGGCTACACCTTC

length: 16
V: TRBV4-1
size: NA
J: TRBJ2-1
D: TRBD2
CDR3: CASSQVGTSGTNEQFF
DNA: TGCGCCAGCAGCCAAGTGGGGACTAGCGGGACCAATGAGCAGTTCTTC

length: 15
V: TRBV15
size: once
J: TRBJ2-3
D: NA
CDR3: CATSRRDFSTDTQYF
DNA: TGTGCCACCAGCCGGAGGGATTTTAGCACAGATACGCAGTATTTT

length: 17
V: TRBV29-1
size: NA
J: TRBJ2-1
D: NA
CDR3: CSGGPSQVPSSYNEQFF
DNA: TGCAGCGGGGGGCCCTCACAGGTACCGAGCTCCTACAATGAGCAGTTCTTC

length: 12
V: TRBV29-1
size: NA
J: TRBJ2-7
D: NA
CDR3: CSVEDGGPRQYF
DNA: TGCAGCGTTGAAGACGGCGGGCCCCGGCAGTACTTC

length: 15
V: TRBV5-8
size: NA
J: TRBJ2-4
D: NA
CDR3: CASSSSNQGENIQYF
DNA: TGTGCCAGCAGCTCGTCCAACCAAGGGGAAAACATTCAGTACTTC

length: 12
V: TRBV21-1
size: NA
J: TRBJ2-5
D: NA
CDR3: CAAAVGKETQYF
DNA: TGTGCCGCCGCGGTAGGGAAAGAGACCCAGTACTTC

length: 15
V: TRBV9
size: NA
J: TRBJ1-6
D: TRBD1
CDR3: CASSVGGQYNSPLHF
DNA: TGTGCCAGCAGCGTAGGGGGACAGTATAATTCACCCCTCCACTTT

length: 14
V: TRBV11-2
size: NA
J: TRBJ1-1
D: NA
CDR3: CASSGGTRGTEAFF
DNA: TGTGCCAGCAGTGGGGGGACCCGGGGTACTGAAGCTTTCTTT

length: 18
V: TRBV7-2
size: NA
J: TRBJ2-1
D: TRBD2
CDR3: CASSLAGGLAGLYNEQFF
DNA: TGTGCCAGCAGCTTAGCGGGGGGACTAGCGGGACTCTACAATGAGCAGTTCTTC

length: 17
V: TRBV18
size: NA
J: TRBJ2-1
D: TRBD2
CDR3: CASSPPLTSGVYNEQFF
DNA: TGTGCCAGCTCACCACCGCTTACTAGCGGCGTGTACAATGAGCAGTTCTTC

length: 15
V: TRBV9
size: NA
J: TRBJ2-5
D: NA
CDR3: CASSVVTGNRETQYF
DNA: TGTGCCAGCAGCGTAGTAACAGGGAATCGGGAGACCCAGTACTTC

length: 14
V: TRBV4-1
size: few
J: TRBJ1-2
D: NA
CDR3: CASSLFGALEGYTF
DNA: TGCGCCAGCAGCCTTTTTGGGGCCCTTGAGGGCTACACCTTC

length: 11
V: TRBV20-1
size: NA
J: TRBJ2-5
D: NA
CDR3: CSARDHETQYF
DNA: TGCAGTGCTAGAGATCATGAGACCCAGTACTTC

length: 19
V: TRBV5-1
size: few
J: TRBJ2-5
D: TRBD2
CDR3: CASTPGLAGRGPYQETQYF
DNA: TGCGCCAGCACTCCGGGACTAGCGGGGAGGGGTCCATACCAAGAGACCCAGTACTTC

length: 14
V: TRBV6-6
size: NA
J: TRBJ1-1
D: NA
CDR3: CASSYSQGSTEAFF
DNA: TGTGCCAGCAGTTACTCCCAGGGGTCCACTGAAGCTTTCTTT

length: 15
V: TRBV7-3
size: NA
J: TRBJ2-3
D: NA
CDR3: CASSLDTDSTDTQYF
DNA: TGTGCCAGCAGCCTCGACACCGATAGCACAGATACGCAGTATTTT

length: 14
V: TRBV6-1
size: NA
J: TRBJ1-5
D: NA
CDR3: CASSAQFSNQPQHF
DNA: TGTGCCAGCAGTGCACAGTTTAGCAATCAGCCCCAGCATTTT

length: 16
V: TRBV27
size: NA
J: TRBJ2-7
D: NA
CDR3: CASSPLAGSVTYEQYF
DNA: TGTGCCAGCAGCCCTTTGGCAGGGAGTGTGACCTACGAGCAGTACTTC

length: 15
V: TRBV11-2
size: NA
J: TRBJ2-2
D: NA
CDR3: CASSAQAGYTGELFF
DNA: TGTGCCAGCAGCGCTCAGGCGGGTTACACCGGGGAGCTGTTTTTT